One sample yielded the 17 T cell receptor beta chains listed below, sequenced in a study of cytotoxic CD8 clonotypes in ibrutinib-treated CLL. Some clones are missing from TCRdb's copy, which holds only in-frame ones; the method was immunoSEQ multiplex PCR. This table has around 250,000 clones, under 80% appearing once. The specimen comprised PBMCs, sampled after 24 months of ibrutinib treatment. These receptors all come from a human donor with chronic lymphocytic leukemia.

V is TRBV2 and J is TRBJ1-2; D gene ambiguous. This CDR3 spans 16 amino acids. V shed 6 bases and J shed 0 bases, with 17 bases lying between them. Germline V gene sequence: CDR1 SNHLY, CDR2 FYNNEI. The CDR3 region has the DNA TGTGCCAGCAGCAGACTCCCGGAGTTAGCTAACTATGGCTACACCTTC. This gives the protein CASSRLPELANYGYTF.

The chain links TRBV28 to TRBJ2-7, with a weak D call TRBD1 (6 bases). The CDR3 spans 14 residues. CDR1 and CDR2 (germline): MDHEN, SYDVKM. V dropped 7 bases and J dropped 3 bases, with 16 bases sitting between them. CDR3 loop: CASKERTVDYEQYF. CDR3 coding DNA: TGTGCCAGCAAGGAGAGGACAGTCGACTACGAGCAGTACTTC.

The chain employs TRBV5-4 and TRBJ2-7, with D perhaps matching TRBD1 or TRBD2 (5 bases each). The germline CDR1 and CDR2 sequences are SGHNT and YYREEE (reference sequence). V shed 2 bases and J shed 0 bases, with 12 bases lying between them. CDR3 length: 15 residues. The CDR3 here is CASSLHGALSYEQYF. The CDR3 region has the DNA TGTGCCAGCAGCTTACACGGGGCCCTCTCCTACGAGCAGTACTTC.

The chain links TRBV27 to TRBJ2-7; TRBD1 is a possible D gene (6 bases). V lost 6 bases, J lost 4 bases, and 10 bases lay in between. In germline, CDR1 is MNHEY, CDR2 SMNVEV (reference sequence). CDR3 length: 12 amino acids. This CDR3 reads CASRAGAYEQYF. CDR3 nucleotides: TGTGCCAGCAGGGCAGGGGCTTACGAGCAGTACTTC.

In its sample, this clone was seen a few times. The J gene is TRBJ2-1, the V gene TRBV18; D unresolved. Trimming pared 4 bases from V and 10 bases from J, leaving 11 bases between. This CDR3 comprises 12 residues. Germline V lookup: CDR1 KGHSH, CDR2 LQKENI. The CDR3 region has the DNA TGTGCCAGCTCACGCATAGATGAAGAGCAGTTCTTC. This codes for CASSRIDEEQFF.

The V call is TRBV4-3, the J call TRBJ2-1, with 7 bases identical to TRBD1. J gave up 4 bases and V 0 bases, and 3 bases lay outside the gene matches. The germline gives CDR1 LGHNA, CDR2 YSLEER. The CDR3 runs to 15 residues. CDR3 coding DNA: TGCGCCAGCAGCCAAGAAAGACAGGGTTACAATGAGCAGTTCTTC. Residues: CASSQERQGYNEQFF.

This chain uses TRBV19 with TRBJ2-2; a possible D gene is TRBD2 (6 bases). CDR3 size: 14 residues. Trimming removed 8 bases from V and 0 bases from J, with 10 bases in between. Germline lookup yields CDR1 LNHDA and CDR2 SQIVND (reference sequence). The CDR3 loop is CASRGTPNTGELFF. The CDR3, as DNA: TGTGCCAGTCGAGGGACTCCGAACACCGGGGAGCTGTTTTTT.

J is TRBJ2-7 and V is TRBV2; 7 bases are a match to TRBD1. This CDR3 spans 15 amino acids. J was trimmed by 2 bases and V by 6 bases; bases with no gene match: 10. The germline gives CDR1 SNHLY, CDR2 FYNNEI. CDR3 sequence (DNA): TGTGCCAGCAGGAGGGACCCCCAGGGGGCCTACGAGCAGTACTTC. Translating gives CASRRDPQGAYEQYF.

This chain joins TRBV6-5 and TRBJ2-7, with TRBD1 matching 7 bases. The germline V gene encodes CDR1 MNHEY and CDR2 SVGAGI. Trimming took 5 bases from V and 1 from J; bases not matched to a gene: 5. CDR3 length: 14 amino acids. CDR3 in amino acids: CASSQTGRSYEQYF. The DNA of the CDR3 is TGTGCCAGCAGTCAGACAGGGAGATCCTACGAGCAGTACTTC.

This chain uses TRBV19 with TRBJ2-3; TRBD2 is a possible D gene (6 bases). This CDR3 region has 17 residues. With 7 bases removed from V and 0 bases from J, the gap between germline ends came to 20 bases. Germline V lookup: CDR1 LNHDA, CDR2 SQIVND (reference sequence). The DNA of the CDR3 is TGTGCCAGTATACTAGCTAAGTTTAAGATGAGCACAGATACGCAGTATTTT. It encodes CASILAKFKMSTDTQYF.

The rearrangement links TRBV5-1 to TRBJ2-5; D gene unclear. Trimming stripped 0 bases from V and 7 bases from J, with 10 bases between. This CDR3 spans 13 amino acids. The germline V gene encodes CDR1 SGHRS and CDR2 YFSETQ. For the CDR3, the DNA is TGCGCCAGCAGCTTGGATCGAGATGGGACCCAGTACTTC. Encoded protein: CASSLDRDGTQYF.

The chain is built from TRBV19 and TRBJ2-2; D gene uncertain. The CDR3 contains 14 residues. V lost 6 bases to trimming and J lost 2 bases, with 10 bases between them. The germline CDR1 and CDR2 sequences are LNHDA and SQIVND (reference sequence). The CDR3 DNA follows: TGTGCCAGTAGAAATGTGGTTAACACCGGGGAGCTGTTTTTT. Amino acid sequence: CASRNVVNTGELFF. The full variable domain, rest sourced from reference TRBV19 and TRBJ2-2, is DGGITQSPKYLFRKEGQNVTLSCEQNLNHDAMYWYRQDPGQGLRLIYYSQIVNDFQKGDIAEGYSVSREKKESFPLTVTSAQKNPTAFYLCASRNVVNTGELFFGEGSRLTVL.

The chain carries TRBV7-9 and TRBJ2-7, with TRBD1 matching 7 bases. Germline CDR1 reads SEHNR; CDR2 reads FQNEAQ (reference sequence). V shed 7 bases, J shed 4 bases, and the junction held 10 bases outside the gene matches. This CDR3 is 14 amino acids long. CDR3 loop: CASTGQVGAYEQYF. The CDR3 DNA is TGTGCCAGCACCGGACAGGTCGGTGCATACGAGCAGTACTTC.

This chain links TRBV11-3 with TRBJ1-3; TRBD1 matches at 7 bases. J was trimmed by 8 bases and V by 0 bases; bases with no gene match: 16. Germline lookup yields CDR1 SGHNT and CDR2 YENEEA. The CDR3 runs 18 residues. The CDR3 coding sequence is TGTGCCAGCAGCTTAGATCGCGGGACAGCCCATCATTCGGACACCATATATTTT. Its protein product is CASSLDRGTAHHSDTIYF.

This clone occurred a few times. V is TRBV9 and J is TRBJ2-1, with a tentative D call TRBD2 (6 bases). The CDR3 consists of 17 residues. The germline V and J ends were trimmed by 1 base and 2 bases, with 16 bases remaining between them. Germline values: CDR1 SGDLS, CDR2 YYNGEE. CDR3 region: CASSVYGTPITYNEQFF. The CDR3 coding sequence is TGTGCCAGCAGCGTATACGGGACTCCTATTACCTACAATGAGCAGTTCTTC.

The J gene is TRBJ2-7, the V gene TRBV27, with 9 bases identical to TRBD1. Trimming removed 0 bases from V and 3 bases from J; junction bases left unmatched: 6. CDR1 and CDR2 from the germline V gene are MNHEY and SMNVEV (reference sequence). This CDR3 has 16 residues. The CDR3 region is CASSLSRVGQGYEQYF. The CDR3 DNA reads TGTGCCAGCAGTTTATCGAGGGTGGGACAGGGCTACGAGCAGTACTTC.

The chain employs TRBV27 and TRBJ2-3, with 11 bases matching TRBD2. Germline CDR1 and CDR2: MNHEY and SMNVEV (reference sequence). Trimming took 3 bases from V and 0 from J; bases not matched to a gene: 2. This CDR3 is 16 amino acids long. CDR3 region: CASSFLAGGSTDTQYF. The CDR3 nucleotides read TGTGCCAGCAGTTTCCTAGCGGGAGGAAGCACAGATACGCAGTATTTT.